This T cell receptor beta chain is drawn from a study of T cell responses to AZD1222 COVID-19 vaccine (dated by TCRdb to about 2021). General notes on the study: A total of around 240 trial participants underwent TCR sequencing, of whom about 210 had received two doses of AZD1222 and around 26 had received two doses of the MenACWY control vaccine. Trial participants were enrolled by age into subgroups of 18-55, 56-69 and 70-plus years, and around 150, 28 and 57 TCR-sequenced participants, respectively, were included in these subgroups.

Sample time point, as interpreted from the label and publication: about 28 days (+/-7) after the second vaccine dose. Because spike-specific TCR depth and breadth did not differ between the two schedules, AZD1222 recipients who got a second dose at roughly 4 weeks were pooled with those who got a second dose at roughly 12 weeks. The vaccinee samples were drawn from two UK trials, COV001 and COV002, one of which was a single-blind randomized controlled phase 2/3 trial testing AZD1222 (ChAdOx1 nCoV-19) in healthy adults. For TCRbeta chain sequencing, PBMC samples were collected from trial participants at day 0 and at day 28 after the second dose. The CDR3 regions of human TCRbeta chains were analyzed by immunosequencing. Per the source publication's procedure: Repertoire TCRs were matched against a reference library of SARS-CoV-2-specific TCRs generated with the MIRA antigen-specificity platform. Breadth was defined as the fraction of unique TCRs that were SARS-CoV-2-associated, and depth was defined as the fraction of total T cells that were SARS-CoV-2-associated. Using the MIRA data, each spike-specific TCR was assigned both to the spike region to which the TCR was reactive and to a CD4 or CD8 class. Log10-transformed breadth and depth values were compared by one-way ANOVA with Sidak's multiple comparisons tests. TCRdb's version of the immuneACCESS table is confined to in-frame rearrangements and falls short of the full clone set. An unresolved V gene accounts for under half of the shortfall where checked; the remainder is of unknown origin. V and J calls and clone size are as listed in that table; D and trimming were resolved from the DNA. The sample records under 85,000 clones, less than 95% of which are singletons. The top ten clonotypes cover about 3.1% of the sample.

Counted from cysteine to phenylalanine, this CDR3 has 13 amino acids. Only the CDR3 portion is preserved as DNA: 39 bases, with reading frame beginning at the first base. The germline ends are 9 bases apart after V is trimmed by 5 bases and J by 2 bases. A note on this clone: The target of this receptor is not known. Qualities for individual bases were not recorded, and no much larger clone is one base off.

Findings and caveats that apply to the study as a whole: Conclusions about previously exposed vaccinees are limited, since just five to seven AZD1222 recipients were seropositive for SARS-CoV-2 at baseline. Most participants were white British and females outnumbered males, and the authors suggested that clonal diversity may have been underestimated. Because no day 14 peak-response samples were available, repertoires were characterized only after the peak T cell response. Spike-specific TCR breadth and depth rose significantly after two AZD1222 doses compared with day 0 and with MenACWY recipients. In the small 56-69-year group, the increase in depth fell short of significance, most likely because of low power. The whole spike protein was spanned by vaccine-associated CD4 TCRs, and dominant responses were seen in regions 160-218 and 743-854. Nearly half of unique spike-specific TCRs reportedly recognized epitopes outside regions mutated in the B.1.351 and B.1.1.7 variants.

Recombination connected TRBV12-3 or TRBV12-4 to TRBJ1-2; possibly the D gene is TRBD1, per 5 matching bases. The sequences come from peripheral blood, collected 28 days after the second AZD1222 dose. This clonotype was obtained from an adult who received the AZD1222 COVID-19 vaccine. The DNA sequence is TGTGCCAGCAGTCCCGCAGGGAACTATGGCTACACCTTC. The translation is CASSPAGNYGYTF.